These T cell receptor beta chains were read from a single sample in a study of blood T cell repertoires in COVID-19. Some clones are missing from TCRdb's copy, which holds only in-frame ones; the method was immunoSEQ multiplex PCR. The sample records around 260,000 clones, 75% to 95% being singletons. Sample: PBMCs or T cells enriched from blood (not recorded which). All receptors derive from a woman in her thirties who had recovered from COVID-19. CDR3s include the opening cysteine and the closing phenylalanine or tryptophan. A D gene is named only where the DNA matches it firmly. Rows may omit the clone size; those that give it use once, few, many or a size class.

abundance	v_gene	j_gene	d_gene	CDR3nt	CDR3aa
.	TRBV7-2	TRBJ1-4	TRBD1	TGTGCCAGCAGCTCCGACAGGGGATATGAAAAACTGTTTTTT	CASSSDRGYEKLFF
.	TRBV28	TRBJ2-7	.	TGTGCCAGCGGCGGGAACAGTCTGGGGGAGCAGTACTTC	CASGGNSLGEQYF
.	TRBV28	TRBJ2-6	TRBD1	TGTGCCAGCAGTCCAATACAGGGGTTGGGAGTCAACGTCCTGACTTTC	CASSPIQGLGVNVLTF
few	TRBV6-5	TRBJ1-1	.	TGTGCCAGCAGATCGACAGCGAACACTGAAGCTTTCTTT	CASRSTANTEAFF
.	TRBV9	TRBJ1-1	.	TGTGCCAGCAGCGTAGATCACGGTGTCGGGGTAAACACTGAAGCTTTCTTT	CASSVDHGVGVNTEAFF
.	TRBV28	TRBJ1-1	TRBD1	TGTGCCAGCAGTGGCGGGACAGGGGGCACTGAAGCTTTCTTT	CASSGGTGGTEAFF
.	TRBV5-1	TRBJ2-3	.	TGCGCCAGCAGCTTGGGATCGGGAACAGATACGCAGTATTTT	CASSLGSGTDTQYF
.	TRBV7-9	TRBJ2-7	TRBD1	TGTGCCAGCATCTCGTCGGCAGGGGGCTTCGGCGAGCAGTACTTC	CASISSAGGFGEQYF
.	TRBV5-4	TRBJ2-7	TRBD1	TGTGCCAGCAGCAATCCACAGGGGTTCTACGAGCAGTACTTC	CASSNPQGFYEQYF
.	TRBV19	TRBJ2-3	.	TGTGCCAGTAGTATACTGGAGGCCACAGATACGCAGTATTTT	CASSILEATDTQYF
.	TRBV3-1/TRBV3-2	TRBJ2-5	TRBD2	TGTGCCAGCAGCCAAGATAGCGCGCTAGCGGGGCAAGAGACCCAGTACTTC	CASSQDSALAGQETQYF
.	TRBV24-1	TRBJ1-2	.	TGTGCCACCAGTGATGTGACAGGACCGGACTATGGCTACACCTTC	CATSDVTGPDYGYTF
.	TRBV12-3/TRBV12-4	TRBJ1-3	.	TGTGCCAGCAGCCGCAACAGAAACACCATATATTTT	CASSRNRNTIYF
many	TRBV6-1	TRBJ1-5	.	TGTGCCAGCAGTGAATTGCCGGCCGGGAGCAATCAGCCCCAGCATTTT	CASSELPAGSNQPQHF
once	TRBV19	TRBJ2-2	TRBD2	TGTGCCAGTAGCGCGGGACTAGCGTCGATCGGGGAGCTGTTTTTT	CASSAGLASIGELFF
.	TRBV11-2	TRBJ1-1	TRBD1	TGTGCCAGCAGACGACAGGGATTTAGCGAAGCTTTCTTT	CASRRQGFSEAFF
.	TRBV9	TRBJ1-4	.	TGTGCCAGCAGCGTTTACAGGCGTAATGAAAACCAGTTTTTT	CASSVYRRNENQFF
.	TRBV3-1/TRBV3-2	TRBJ2-1	TRBD2	TGTGCCAGCAGCCAAGACTTTATGAGCGGGACGCGCTACAATGAGCAGTTCTTC	CASSQDFMSGTRYNEQFF
.	TRBV11-3	TRBJ2-3	.	TGTGCCAGCAGCTTACAGGGCACAGATACGCAGTATTTT	CASSLQGTDTQYF
.	TRBV30	TRBJ2-7	.	TGTGCCTGGAGTGTCTTTAGCTCTCGAACCACCTCGACTTTATCCTACGAGCAGTACTTC	CAWSVFSSRTTSTLSYEQYF
.	TRBV27	TRBJ1-2	TRBD1	TGTGCCAGCAGTTCGGACAGGGGGGTCTCTGGCTACACCTTC	CASSSDRGVSGYTF
.	TRBV28	TRBJ2-1	.	TGTGCCAGCAGTTTGCGGCAAGACTACAATGAGCAGTTCTTC	CASSLRQDYNEQFF
.	TRBV4-3	TRBJ1-1	.	TGCGCCAGCAGCCAAGTAAGCGGTAGGGGGGGCACTGAAGCTTTCTTT	CASSQVSGRGGTEAFF
once	TRBV7-9	TRBJ1-2	.	TGTGCCAGCAGCTTAGAACAGGGTGGCGGCTACACCTTC	CASSLEQGGGYTF
.	TRBV2	TRBJ1-2	.	TGTGCCAGCAGTAGCGACAGAGCTAACTATGGCTACACCTTC	CASSSDRANYGYTF
.	TRBV7-9	TRBJ2-2	TRBD1	TGTGCCAGCAGCGGAGGACAGGGGGGGAACACCGGGGAGCTGTTTTTT	CASSGGQGGNTGELFF
few	TRBV19	TRBJ1-4	TRBD1	TGTGCCAGTAGCGACAGGGGCGCCACTAATGAAAAACTGTTTTTT	CASSDRGATNEKLFF
once	TRBV7-2	TRBJ2-1	TRBD1	TGTGCCAGCAGCCTTAGACAGGGCGGTGAGCAGTTCTTC	CASSLRQGGEQFF
.	TRBV18	TRBJ2-1	TRBD2	TGTGCCAGCTCAGGAATGACTAGCGGCACCTACAATGAGCAGTTCTTC	CASSGMTSGTYNEQFF
.	TRBV11-2	TRBJ1-4	.	TGTGCCAGCAGCACAGGGTCAGTTAATGAAAAACTGTTTTTT	CASSTGSVNEKLFF
.	TRBV4-1	TRBJ1-2	.	TGCGCCAGCAGCCAAGATGCGTTAGGCGGGCTATATGGCTACACCTTC	CASSQDALGGLYGYTF
.	TRBV11-2	TRBJ2-1	TRBD2	TGTGCCAGCAGCTTACGAGCGGGAAGCTCCTACAATGAGCAGTTCTTC	CASSLRAGSSYNEQFF
once	TRBV28	TRBJ2-3	.	TGTGCCAGCAAAATTGCGGGAAAGATAGATACGCAGTATTTT	CASKIAGKIDTQYF
.	TRBV29-1	TRBJ1-2	.	TGCAGCGTTGAAGATATGGGACAAATCCGCTATGGCTACACCTTC	CSVEDMGQIRYGYTF
.	TRBV5-3	TRBJ1-5	.	TGTGCCAGAAGCCCACGGGATTCAAATATGGGCCTCCTCAAGCAGCCCCAGCATTTT	CARSPRDSNMGLLKQPQHF
.	TRBV30	TRBJ1-5	.	TGTGCCTGGGGTCCGGACAGATCCAATCAGCCCCAGCATTTT	CAWGPDRSNQPQHF
.	TRBV7-9	TRBJ2-7	.	TGTGCCAGCAGCTTAGCGTTACAGGCCTACGAGCAGTACTTC	CASSLALQAYEQYF
.	TRBV20-1	TRBJ2-7	.	TGCAGTGCTAGTAGCGGTAGAAGCTCCTACGAGCAGTACTTC	CSASSGRSSYEQYF
.	TRBV5-5	TRBJ2-2	.	TGTGCCAGCAGCTGGGGGCAGGGGGGCACCGGGGAGCTGTTTTTT	CASSWGQGGTGELFF
.	TRBV4-3	TRBJ2-3	TRBD2	TGCGCCAGCAGCCAAGATACTTGGGCGGGAGCTAGCACAGATACGCAGTATTTT	CASSQDTWAGASTDTQYF
.	TRBV27	TRBJ2-1	TRBD2	TGTGCCAGCAGTTTACTAGCGGGAGGTGAGCAGTTCTTC	CASSLLAGGEQFF
.	TRBV6-1	TRBJ1-5	.	TGTGCCAGCAGTGAACCACTTAATTTCAATCAGCCCCAGCATTTT	CASSEPLNFNQPQHF
.	TRBV24-1	TRBJ2-1	TRBD2	TGTGCCACCAGTGACCCAGGACTAGCGGGGGGATACAATGAGCAGTTCTTC	CATSDPGLAGGYNEQFF
.	TRBV18	TRBJ1-2	.	TGTGCCAGCTCACCAACCACAGGAGATCTCAACTATGGCTACACCTTC	CASSPTTGDLNYGYTF
.	TRBV7-3	TRBJ2-7	.	TGTGCCCGCGGATTCCCTGTACCGTTGCCGTCTTTCTACGAGCAGTACTTC	CARGFPVPLPSFYEQYF
few	TRBV3-1/TRBV3-2	TRBJ2-7	.	TGTGCCAGCAGCCAAGTTCGGGAGCGGTACGAGCAGTACTTC	CASSQVRERYEQYF
.	TRBV27	TRBJ2-5	.	TGTGCCAGCGGCAGCAGACAGCTACCCCAAGAGACCCAGTACTTC	CASGSRQLPQETQYF
.	TRBV7-9	TRBJ1-5	TRBD1	TGTGCCAGCAGCCAGGGGGCGAATCAGCCCCAGCATTTT	CASSQGANQPQHF
.	TRBV4-1	TRBJ2-7	TRBD2	TGCGCCAGCAGCCATGGTGCTAGCGGGAGCTACGAGCAGTACTTC	CASSHGASGSYEQYF
.	TRBV2	TRBJ2-1	TRBD2	TGTGCCAGCATGCAGGCTAGCGGATTTTACAATGAGCAGTTCTTC	CASMQASGFYNEQFF
.	TRBV5-8	TRBJ1-1	TRBD1	TGTGCCAGCAGCGGCGGACAGGGCTACACTGAAGCTTTCTTT	CASSGGQGYTEAFF
few	TRBV4-3	TRBJ2-7	.	TGCGCCAGCAGCCAAGATAATAACTACCCCAGCTCCTACGAGCAGTACTTC	CASSQDNNYPSSYEQYF
.	TRBV2	TRBJ1-2	.	TGTGCCAGCAGTGTCAGGAAACCTAACTATGGCTACACCTTC	CASSVRKPNYGYTF